The 14 T cell receptor beta chains given below trace back to one sample, sequenced in a study of cytomegalovirus exposure and HLA in healthy donors. In the PCR, 60 Vbeta and 13 Jbeta primers were used. Data came from immunoSEQ multiplex PCR; TCRdb stores just in-frame clones and leaves some out. This table holds around 55,000 clones, 70% to 75% found once. Sequencing was done on a sample of PBMCs. These receptors came from a man aged 35 to 55 in good health and CMV-seropositive.

The chain has TRBV5-1 and TRBJ2-7; D is perhaps TRBD1 (6 bases). This CDR3 is built from 14 residues. V lost 4 bases, J lost 3 bases, and 14 bases lay in between. Per germline, CDR1 SGHRS and CDR2 YFSETQ. CDR3 amino acids: CASSLVTQGYEQYF. The CDR3 DNA reads as TGCGCCAGCAGCCTAGTTACACAGGGCTACGAGCAGTACTTC. The full variable domain, with the rest looked up from reference TRBV5-1 and TRBJ2-7, is KAGVTQTPRYLIKTRGQQVTLSCSPISGHRSVSWYQQTPGQGLQFLFEYFSETQRNKGNFPGRFSGRQFSNSRSEMNVSTLELGDSALYLCASSLVTQGYEQYFGPGTRLTVT.

The chain uses TRBV18 and TRBJ2-7, with 9 bases aligning to TRBD1. V dropped 4 bases and J dropped 6; count of bases not matched to a gene: 16. Germline V lookup: CDR1 KGHSH, CDR2 LQKENI. This CDR3 is built from 17 residues. The CDR3 nucleotides read TGTGCCAGCTCACTTTACTCGGGACAGGGTAGTCCCAGCGAGCAGTACTTC. It encodes CASSLYSGQGSPSEQYF.

This clone was counted only a few times. V gene TRBV7-2 combines with J gene TRBJ2-3; 11 nucleotides align to TRBD2. The junction had 5 bases not matched to a gene; V was cut back by 4 bases and J by 2 bases. The germline V gene has CDR1 SGHTA and CDR2 FQGNSA. This CDR3 has 16 amino acids. The CDR3 is CASSWVAGGTTDTQYF. CDR3 sequence (DNA): TGTGCCAGCAGCTGGGTAGCGGGGGGGACCACAGATACGCAGTATTTT.

The chain combines TRBV6-1 with TRBJ2-5, with a weak D call TRBD2 (7 bases). The CDR3 contains 15 residues. V lost 3 bases, J lost 3 bases, and 14 bases lay in between. Germline loops: CDR1 MNHNS, CDR2 SASEGT. The CDR3 bases are TGTGCCAGCAGTGATTTCGCGGGGGCAGAAGAGACCCAGTACTTC. It yields the protein CASSDFAGAEETQYF.

The rearrangement links TRBV6-5 to TRBJ2-7; 9 nucleotides match TRBD1. The CDR3 loop spans 14 amino acids. V was pared by 7 bases and J by 3 bases, with 7 bases of the junction left unmatched. CDR1 and CDR2 (germline): MNHEY, SVGAGI. The CDR3 DNA follows: TGTGCCAGCAATCCGGGACAGGGTAACTACGAGCAGTACTTC. Protein: CASNPGQGNYEQYF.

The chain joins TRBV5-4 to TRBJ1-1; 7 nucleotides match TRBD1. V was pared by 3 bases and J by 1 base, with 0 bases of the junction left unmatched. CDR3 length: 13 amino acids. Germline V gene data show CDR1 as SGHNT and CDR2 as YYREEE (reference sequence). The CDR3 bases are TGTGCCAGCAGCTACAGGGGGAACACTGAAGCTTTCTTT. It codes for CASSYRGNTEAFF.

The J gene is TRBJ2-5, the V gene TRBV5-1; D is perhaps TRBD2 (6 bases). Germline V CDR1 and CDR2: SGHRS, YFSETQ. Trimming removed 5 bases at V and 0 bases at J, with 14 bases between. The CDR3 contains 15 residues. As DNA, the CDR3 is TGCGCCAGCAGTACTAGCCGTCGATACCAAGAGACCCAGTACTTC. This gives the protein CASSTSRRYQETQYF. The entire variable domain, with the rest obtained from reference TRBV5-1 and TRBJ2-5, is as follows: KAGVTQTPRYLIKTRGQQVTLSCSPISGHRSVSWYQQTPGQGLQFLFEYFSETQRNKGNFPGRFSGRQFSNSRSEMNVSTLELGDSALYLCASSTSRRYQETQYFGPGTRLLVL.

This clone has a handful of counts. The chain has TRBV10-3 and TRBJ2-7; weak D call: TRBD1 (6 bases). This CDR3 is built from 13 residues. V was pared by 5 bases and J by 0 bases, with 8 bases between. The V gene's germline CDR1 is ENHRY and CDR2 SYGVKD. CDR3 residues: CAISRQASYEQYF. In nucleotides, the CDR3 is TGTGCCATCAGTAGACAGGCCTCCTACGAGCAGTACTTC.

V gene TRBV6-1 combines with J gene TRBJ2-7; D might be TRBD2 (5 bases). The CDR3 runs 17 residues. The V end lost 3 bases, the J end lost 0 bases, and 18 bases lay between the germline ends. The germline V gene has CDR1 MNHNS and CDR2 SASEGT. CDR3 amino acids: CASSDRFLTRGSYEQYF. DNA for the CDR3: TGTGCCAGCAGTGACAGGTTTTTAACCCGGGGCTCCTACGAGCAGTACTTC.

This chain uses TRBV7-9 with TRBJ2-2, with a tentative D call TRBD1 (6 bases). Trimming shortened V by 4 bases and J by 5 bases, and 8 bases separated the two germline ends. The CDR3 runs to 13 residues. CDR1 is SEHNR and CDR2 is FQNEAQ in the germline V gene (reference sequence). This CDR3 is CASSSTGTGELFF. CDR3 DNA sequence: TGTGCCAGCAGCTCCACAGGGACCGGGGAGCTGTTTTTT.

This clone was seen once. The CDR3 sequence is CASRPGASGTDTQYF. CDR3 nucleotide sequence: TGCGCCAGCAGACCTGGAGCTAGCGGCACAGATACGCAGTATTTT. This chain links TRBV5-1 with TRBJ2-3; the D gene is possibly TRBD2 (6 bases). The V gene's germline CDR1 is SGHRS and CDR2 YFSETQ. The CDR3 spans 15 residues. The V and J ends lost 5 bases and 1 base respectively, with 14 bases between them.

The V call is TRBV29-1, the J call TRBJ2-7; tentative D call: TRBD2 (5 bases). The CDR3 loop spans 14 amino acids. Per the germline V gene, CDR1 is SQVTM and CDR2 is ANQGSEA. Trimming pared 1 base from V and 3 bases from J, leaving 13 bases between. DNA for the CDR3: TGCAGCGTTGAAGCCGGTCGGGGTGGCTACGAGCAGTACTTC. Translated: CSVEAGRGGYEQYF.

The chain combines TRBV5-8 with TRBJ1-5; maybe TRBD1 (5 bases). Looked up from germline, CDR1 is SGHTS and CDR2 is YDEGEE. This CDR3 has 17 amino acids. V lost 2 bases and J lost 0, with 15 bases in between. Here the CDR3 reads CASSFGGIANSNQPQHF. DNA of the CDR3: TGTGCCAGCAGCTTCGGGGGGATAGCGAATAGCAATCAGCCCCAGCATTTT.

The rearrangement uses TRBV28 and TRBJ1-2; D unclear. Germline V gene sequence: CDR1 MDHEN, CDR2 SYDVKM. The CDR3 contains 12 residues. V lost 8 bases, J lost 8 bases, and 15 bases lay in between. The CDR3, as DNA: TGTGCCAGCCGTCTAAATCCTCGGGGCTACACCTTC. This encodes CASRLNPRGYTF.